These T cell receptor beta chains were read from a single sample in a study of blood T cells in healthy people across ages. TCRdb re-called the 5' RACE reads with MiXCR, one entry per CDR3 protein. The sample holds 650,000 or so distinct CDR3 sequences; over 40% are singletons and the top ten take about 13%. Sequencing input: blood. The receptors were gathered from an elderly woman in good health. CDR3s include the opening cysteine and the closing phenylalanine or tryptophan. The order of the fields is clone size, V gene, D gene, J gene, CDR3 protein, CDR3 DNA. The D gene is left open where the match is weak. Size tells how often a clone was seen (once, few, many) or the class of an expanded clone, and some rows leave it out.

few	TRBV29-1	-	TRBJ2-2	CSVGATTNTGELFF	TGCAGCGTTGGGGCGACAACGAACACCGGGGAGCTGTTTTTT
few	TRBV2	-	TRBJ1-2	CASSDQGVYGYTF	TGTGCCAGCAGTGACCAGGGAGTCTATGGCTACACCTTC
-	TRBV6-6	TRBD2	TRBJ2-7	CASSLGTSGGAGEQYF	TGTGCCAGCAGTCTCGGGACTAGCGGGGGGGCCGGGGAGCAGTACTTC
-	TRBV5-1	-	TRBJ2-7	CASSVEWGSEQYF	TGCGCCAGCAGCGTGGAATGGGGGAGCGAGCAGTACTTC
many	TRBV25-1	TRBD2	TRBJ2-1	CASEILSLAGGSDEQFF	TGTGCCAGCGAAATCTTAAGCCTAGCGGGAGGGTCCGATGAGCAGTTCTTC
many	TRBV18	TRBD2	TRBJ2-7	CASSPASGSYEQYF	TGTGCCAGCTCACCAGCCAGCGGGAGTTACGAGCAGTACTTC
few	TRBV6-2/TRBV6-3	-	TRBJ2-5	CASNPGTLGVETQYF	TGTGCCAGCAACCCCGGGACCCTTGGAGTAGAGACCCAGTACTTC
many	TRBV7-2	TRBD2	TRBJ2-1	CASSFLAVGEQFF	TGTGCCAGCAGCTTCCTAGCGGTTGGTGAGCAGTTCTTC
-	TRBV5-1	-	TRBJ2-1	CASSLEWRGERGNKEQFF	TGCGCCAGCAGCTTGGAATGGCGCGGGGAAAGAGGAAACAAGGAGCAGTTCTTC
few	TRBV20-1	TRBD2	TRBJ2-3	CSAGTSGSSTDTQYF	TGCAGCGCGGGGACTAGCGGGAGTAGCACAGATACGCAGTATTTT
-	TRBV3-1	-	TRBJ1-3	CASSTLGGNTTYF	TGTGCCAGCAGTACCTTGGGCGGAAACACCACATATTTT
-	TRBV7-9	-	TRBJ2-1	CASSVGLTSYNEQFF	TGTGCCAGCAGCGTCGGACTAACCTCCTACAATGAGCAGTTCTTC
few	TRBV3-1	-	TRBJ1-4	CASSLTQGPNEKLFF	TGTGCCAGCAGCCTGACACAGGGACCTAATGAAAAACTGTTTTTT